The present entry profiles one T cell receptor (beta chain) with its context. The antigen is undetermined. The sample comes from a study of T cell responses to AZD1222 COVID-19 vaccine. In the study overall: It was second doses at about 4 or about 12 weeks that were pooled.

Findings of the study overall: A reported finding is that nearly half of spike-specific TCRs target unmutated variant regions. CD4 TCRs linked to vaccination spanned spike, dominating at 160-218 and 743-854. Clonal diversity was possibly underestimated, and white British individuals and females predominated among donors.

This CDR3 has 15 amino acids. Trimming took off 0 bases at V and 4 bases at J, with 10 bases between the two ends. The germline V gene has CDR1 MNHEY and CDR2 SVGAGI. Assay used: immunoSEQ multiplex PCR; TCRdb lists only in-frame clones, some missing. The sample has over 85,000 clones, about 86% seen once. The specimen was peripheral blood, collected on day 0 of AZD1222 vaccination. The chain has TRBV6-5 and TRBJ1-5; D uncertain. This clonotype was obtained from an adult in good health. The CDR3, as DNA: TGTGCCAGCAGTTACTCTAGCCGAACGAATCAGCCCCAGCATTTT. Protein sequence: CASSYSSRTNQPQHF.